The 29 T cell receptor beta chains below come from one sample, sequenced in a study of CD8+CD57+ T cells in acquired aplastic anemia. The authors sequenced patients whose flow cytometry had shown CD8+CD57+ cell expansion. TCR beta VDJ and CDR3 were profiled, and genomic DNA was the template. TCRdb re-derived calls from the reads in MiXCR, one entry per CDR3 protein. The sample has under 350,000 distinct CDR3 sequences, roughly 59% seen once. Material: sorted CD4+, CD8+, or CD8+CD57+ T cells (not recorded which) from PBMCs. The source is a human donor with aplastic anemia.

The V gene is TRBV10-3, the J gene TRBJ2-5; 8 bases match TRBD2. The CDR3 is 16 residues long. CDR1 is ENHRY, CDR2 SYGVKD, per germline. Unmatched junction bases numbered 12, after V lost 4 bases and J lost 5 bases. CDR3 sequence reads: CAISGERGGREETQYF. The DNA of the CDR3 is TGTGCCATCAGTGGGGAACGGGGGGGCCGGGAGGAGACCCAGTACTTC.

This clonotype was recorded a few times. The rearrangement uses TRBV24-1 and TRBJ2-3; 7 nucleotides align to TRBD1. CDR1 KGHDR and CDR2 SFDVKD come from the germline V gene. The ends lost 0 bases at V and 1 base at J; junction bases unmatched: 0. The CDR3 totals 15 residues. CDR3 sequence (DNA): TGTGCCACCAGTGATTTGGGGACAGGCACAGATACGCAGTATTTT. It translates to CATSDLGTGTDTQYF.

This chain uses TRBV9 with TRBJ2-5; 12 nucleotides align to TRBD1. The germline gives CDR1 SGDLS, CDR2 YYNGEE. This CDR3 is built from 15 residues. The junction had 3 bases not matched to a gene; V was cut back by 2 bases and J by 4 bases. The DNA for the CDR3 is TGTGCCAGCAGCGTGGGGACAGGGGGCGCAGAGACCCAGTACTTC. Residues: CASSVGTGGAETQYF.

The J gene is TRBJ1-2, the V gene TRBV12-3 or TRBV12-4; 9 nucleotides line up with TRBD1. The CDR3 has 14 residues. V shed 3 bases and J 5 bases; nucleotides not matched to a gene: 4. The CDR3 DNA reads as TGTGCCAGCAGTTTCGGACAGGGGACTTATGGCTACACCTTC. Protein product: CASSFGQGTYGYTF.

Many counts were recorded for this clonotype. The gene calls are TRBV7-3 and TRBJ2-6; 7 bases are a match to TRBD1. With 5 bases clipped from V and 0 bases from J, the junction kept 7 bases outside the gene matches. The CDR3 length is 17 residues. Germline V gene lookup returns CDR1 SGHTA and CDR2 FQGTGA. This CDR3 reads CASSTSGGSSGANVLTF. The CDR3 DNA sequence: TGTGCCAGCAGCACGTCAGGGGGAAGCTCTGGGGCCAACGTCCTGACTTTC.

The rearrangement joins TRBV7-8 to TRBJ2-3, with unresolved D. V gave up 6 bases and J gave up 3 bases, with 13 bases separating them. CDR1 and CDR2 from the germline V gene are SGHVS and FQNEAQ. The CDR3 loop spans 14 amino acids. The CDR3, as DNA: TGTGCCAGCAGTTACTCGAGTCCGACAGATACGCAGTATTTT. Its translation: CASSYSSPTDTQYF.

J is TRBJ1-5 and V is TRBV2, with 8 bases aligning to TRBD1. The CDR3 is made up of 13 amino acids. V lost 6 bases, J lost 7 bases, and 5 bases stayed unmatched. Germline CDR1 is SNHLY and CDR2 is FYNNEI. The DNA for the CDR3 is TGTGCCAGCAGGGACAGGGATAAGCAGCCCCAGCATTTT. It specifies CASRDRDKQPQHF. The full variable domain, completed using reference TRBV2 and TRBJ1-5, is EPEVTQTPSHQVTQMGQEVILRCVPISNHLYFYWYRQILGQKVEFLVSFYNNEISEKSEIFDDQFSVERPDGSNFTLKIRSTKLEDSAMYFCASRDRDKQPQHFGDGTRLSIL.

In its sample, this clonotype was seen many times. The chain has TRBV20-1 and TRBJ1-5; D may be TRBD1 (5 bases). CDR1 and CDR2 (germline): DFQATT, SNEGSKA (reference sequence). The length of the CDR3 is 14 residues. Trimming cost V 6 bases and J 1 base, with 13 bases left between them. The CDR3 sequence is CSARDPWSNQPQHF. CDR3 nucleotides: TGCAGTGCAAGGGACCCTTGGAGCAATCAGCCCCAGCATTTT.

The rearrangement joins TRBV19 to TRBJ2-6, with D possibly TRBD2 on 5 matching bases. Germline CDR1 reads LNHDA; CDR2 reads SQIVND (reference sequence). The CDR3 covers 19 residues. V was pared by 4 bases and J by 0 bases, with 19 bases between. The CDR3 DNA sequence: TGTGCCAGTAGTAGGGGAGTCCCCGGGCTGTGCTCTGGGGCCAACGTCCTGACTTTC. This translates into CASSRGVPGLCSGANVLTF.

A remark on this clonotype: Because the CDR3 is missing its conserved closing phenylalanine or tryptophan, this is likely a read error. The J gene is TRBJ2-5, the V gene TRBV6-5; D is perhaps TRBD2 (6 bases). The germline CDR1 and CDR2 sequences are MNHEY and SVGAGI. The ends were cut back, 9 bases at V and 6 bases at J, with 17 bases in the middle. The CDR3 is made up of 13 amino acids. In nucleotides, the CDR3 is TGTGCCAGTCAAGTGGGACTCCGGAAGACCCAGTACGTC. This gives the protein CASQVGLRKTQYV.

The J gene is TRBJ1-5, the V gene TRBV12-3 or TRBV12-4, with D possibly TRBD1 on 6 matching bases. The CDR3 loop spans 13 amino acids. The CDR3 region has the DNA TGTGCTAGTGGTGAGGGGGGCAATCAGCCCCAGCATTTT. Protein: CASGEGGNQPQHF.

V gene TRBV7-9 combines with J gene TRBJ2-1, with 11 bases matching TRBD2. V shed 3 bases, J shed 8 bases, and the junction held 3 bases outside the gene matches. The germline V gene encodes CDR1 SEHNR and CDR2 FQNEAQ (reference sequence). The CDR3 totals 14 residues. The CDR3 sequence: CASSFSGGGYEQFF. The CDR3 DNA is TGTGCCAGCAGCTTTAGCGGGGGGGGATATGAGCAGTTCTTC.

Notes on this clonotype: This sequence may be a read error, since a much larger clone differs from it by one base. The chain has TRBV5-1 and TRBJ2-2; 7 bases fit TRBD2. From germline, CDR1 is SGHRS and CDR2 YFSETQ. The CDR3 runs to 15 residues. V was clipped by 5 bases and J by 1 base; unmatched bases: 5. The CDR3 is CASRRASGNTGELFF. CDR3 bases: TGCGCCAGCAGGAGGGCTAGCGGGAACACCGGGGAGCTGTTTTTT.

The rearrangement joins TRBV10-3 to TRBJ1-6; 8 bases map to TRBD1. Trimming took 4 bases from V and 10 from J; bases not matched to a gene: 3. Germline V CDR1 and CDR2: ENHRY, SYGVKD. The CDR3 contains 13 residues. The CDR3 DNA reads TGTGCCATCAGTGTACAGGGGGAATCACCCCTCCACTTT. Its protein is CAISVQGESPLHF.

This clonotype showed up many times. The chain combines TRBV12-3 or TRBV12-4 with TRBJ1-1; TRBD1 is a possible D gene (6 bases). The length of the CDR3 is 11 residues. The germline V and J ends were trimmed by 5 bases and 11 bases, with 12 bases remaining between them. The CDR3, as DNA: TGTGCCAGCAGTAACACAGGGAGGGCTTTCTTT. Translated, it gives CASSNTGRAFF.

The V and J genes are TRBV24-1 and TRBJ1-5, with a tentative D call TRBD1 (6 bases). The V end lost 2 bases, the J end lost 7 bases, and 17 bases lay between the germline ends. The length of the CDR3 is 16 residues. Germline CDR1 is KGHDR and CDR2 is SFDVKD. CDR3 in amino acids: CATSDSRGGARQPQHF. The CDR3 DNA reads TGTGCCACCAGTGATTCAAGAGGGGGGGCACGACAGCCCCAGCATTTT.

CDR3 amino acids: CATSRDHGLAGGPRELFF. The CDR3 DNA is TGTGCCACCAGCAGAGATCACGGACTAGCGGGAGGGCCTAGGGAGCTGTTTTTT. V is TRBV15 and J is TRBJ2-2; 15 nucleotides line up with TRBD2. Per germline, CDR1 LNHNV and CDR2 YYDKDF (reference sequence). The ends lost 0 bases at V and 9 bases at J; junction bases unmatched: 8. This CDR3 comprises 18 residues. Full variable domain (missing parts from reference TRBV15 and TRBJ2-2): DAMVIQNPRYQVTQFGKPVTLSCSQTLNHNVMYWYQQKSSQAPKLLFHYYDKDFNNEADTPDNFQSRRPNTSFCFLDIRSPGLGDTAMYLCATSRDHGLAGGPRELFFGEGSRLTVL.

A note on this clonotype: The junction does not match germline at one end; this may be a read error. The chain couples TRBV5-5 to TRBJ2-3; weak D call: TRBD1 (5 bases). Germline V gives CDR1 SGHKS, CDR2 YYEKEE (reference sequence). This CDR3 spans 14 amino acids. This chain's CDR3 is CASSQGRATDTQYF. The CDR3 coding sequence is TGCGCCAGCAGCCAGGGCAGGGCTACAGATACGCAGTATTTT.

The V gene is TRBV29-1, the J gene TRBJ1-2; tentatively, D is TRBD1 (6 bases). This CDR3 comprises 12 residues. V was shortened by 6 bases and J by 5 bases, with 13 bases between the two germline ends. CDR1 and CDR2 from the germline V gene are SQVTM and ANQGSEA. The CDR3 nucleotides read TGCAGCGTGGGACCAGGGGATTATGGCTACACCTTC. This codes for CSVGPGDYGYTF.

This chain uses TRBV25-1 with TRBJ2-3; 9 bases fit TRBD1. This CDR3 is 15 amino acids long. Germline lookup yields CDR1 MGHDK and CDR2 SYGVNS. Trimming removed 0 bases from V and 3 bases from J; junction bases left unmatched: 1. The CDR3 sequence: CASSEYGQGTDTQYF. The CDR3 DNA is TGTGCCAGCAGTGAATACGGACAGGGGACAGATACGCAGTATTTT. Drawing the rest from reference TRBV25-1 and TRBJ2-3, the complete variable domain is EADIYQTPRYLVIGTGKKITLECSQTMGHDKMYWYQQDPGMELHLIHYSYGVNSTEKGDLSSESTVSRIRTEHFPLTLESARPSHTSQYLCASSEYGQGTDTQYFGPGTRLTVL.

The genes are TRBV10-3 and TRBJ2-7, with D possibly matching TRBD1 (6 bases). Germline assignment: CDR1 ENHRY and CDR2 SYGVKD. The CDR3 extends over 16 amino acids. V gave up 1 base and J gave up 1 base, with 14 bases separating them. The CDR3, as DNA: TGTGCCATCAGTGAGTTAGACAGGTCTTCATCCTACGAGCAGTACTTC. This encodes CAISELDRSSSYEQYF.

V is TRBV2 and J is TRBJ2-1; 15 bases are shared with TRBD2. This CDR3 is built from 16 residues. After removal of 6 bases from V and 7 bases from J, the junction contained 7 bases not matched to a gene. Germline CDR1 SNHLY, CDR2 FYNNEI. The DNA for the CDR3 is TGTGCCAGCAGCCCCGGACTAGCGGGGGGGCAGAATGAGCAGTTCTTC. It codes for CASSPGLAGGQNEQFF. Combining the CDR3 with reference TRBV2 and TRBJ2-1 gives the whole variable domain EPEVTQTPSHQVTQMGQEVILRCVPISNHLYFYWYRQILGQKVEFLVSFYNNEISEKSEIFDDQFSVERPDGSNFTLKIRSTKLEDSAMYFCASSPGLAGGQNEQFFGPGTRLTVL.

This clonotype was seen a single time. This rearrangement joins TRBV7-8 to TRBJ1-2, with 9 bases lining up with TRBD1. Trimming removed 4 bases from V and 5 bases from J; junction bases left unmatched: 8. The CDR3 runs 15 residues. Germline V gene sequence: CDR1 SGHVS, CDR2 FQNEAQ. This CDR3 is CASSSKTGGGYGYTF. The CDR3 DNA reads as TGTGCCAGCAGCTCCAAGACAGGGGGAGGGTATGGCTACACCTTC.

This clonotype was picked up many times. J is TRBJ2-2 and V is TRBV9, with D hard to call. The CDR3 has 15 amino acids. V lost 2 bases to trimming and J lost 1 base, with 9 bases between them. CDR1 is SGDLS and CDR2 is YYNGEE in the germline V gene. The CDR3 sequence: CASSVSGLNTGELFF. Written as DNA, the CDR3 is TGTGCCAGCAGCGTCTCCGGGTTGAACACCGGGGAGCTGTTTTTT.

This chain uses TRBV24-1 with TRBJ2-7, with TRBD1 matching 9 bases. Germline lookup yields CDR1 KGHDR and CDR2 SFDVKD. V was clipped by 3 bases and J by 2 bases; unmatched bases: 1. This CDR3 contains 14 residues. CDR3 nucleotide sequence: TGTGCCACCAGTGATGGGACAGGGACCTACGAGCAGTACTTC. Translating gives CATSDGTGTYEQYF.

V usage is TRBV20-1 and J usage is TRBJ1-2; no definite D call. The CDR3 spans 13 residues. Germline V gene data show CDR1 as DFQATT and CDR2 as SNEGSKA (reference sequence). The CDR3 bases are TGCAGCCCCCGACCCACGTCATCACATGGCTACACCTTC. It specifies CSPRPTSSHGYTF.

This chain links TRBV24-1 with TRBJ1-5, with a tentative D call TRBD1 (6 bases). V was trimmed by 3 bases and J by 4 bases, leaving 18 bases between them. Germline lookup yields CDR1 KGHDR and CDR2 SFDVKD. The CDR3 runs to 17 residues. The CDR3 bases are TGTGCCACCAGTGATAGAACAGGGCTTGATTTTAATCAGCCCCAGCATTTT. Encoded protein: CATSDRTGLDFNQPQHF.

The chain carries TRBV7-3 and TRBJ2-7, with TRBD2 matching over 9 bases. The V segment lost 3 bases and the J segment 5 bases; nucleotides outside the gene matches: 5. CDR3 length: 14 amino acids. Germline V gene lookup returns CDR1 SGHTA and CDR2 FQGTGA. CDR3 sequence reads: CASSLAGLANEQYF. The CDR3, as DNA: TGTGCCAGCAGCTTGGCGGGACTAGCTAACGAGCAGTACTTC.

The chain couples TRBV24-1 to TRBJ1-2; D is uncertain. CDR1 is KGHDR and CDR2 is SFDVKD in the germline V gene. The V gene lost 1 base and the J gene lost 2 bases, with 7 bases spanning the gap. The CDR3 totals 14 residues. The CDR3 DNA reads TGTGCCACCAGTGATTTATCCAGGAACTATGGCTACACCTTC. Translated, it gives CATSDLSRNYGYTF.